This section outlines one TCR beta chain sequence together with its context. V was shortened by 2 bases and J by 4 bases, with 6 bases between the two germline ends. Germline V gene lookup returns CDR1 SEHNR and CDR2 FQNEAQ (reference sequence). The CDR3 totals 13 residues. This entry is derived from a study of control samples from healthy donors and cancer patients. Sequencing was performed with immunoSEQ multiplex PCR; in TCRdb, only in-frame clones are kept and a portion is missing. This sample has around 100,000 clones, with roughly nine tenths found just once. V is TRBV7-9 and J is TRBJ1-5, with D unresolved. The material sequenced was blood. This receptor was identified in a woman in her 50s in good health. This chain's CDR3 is CASSLHSNQPQHF. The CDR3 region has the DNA TGTGCCAGCAGCTTACACTCGAATCAGCCCCAGCATTTT.